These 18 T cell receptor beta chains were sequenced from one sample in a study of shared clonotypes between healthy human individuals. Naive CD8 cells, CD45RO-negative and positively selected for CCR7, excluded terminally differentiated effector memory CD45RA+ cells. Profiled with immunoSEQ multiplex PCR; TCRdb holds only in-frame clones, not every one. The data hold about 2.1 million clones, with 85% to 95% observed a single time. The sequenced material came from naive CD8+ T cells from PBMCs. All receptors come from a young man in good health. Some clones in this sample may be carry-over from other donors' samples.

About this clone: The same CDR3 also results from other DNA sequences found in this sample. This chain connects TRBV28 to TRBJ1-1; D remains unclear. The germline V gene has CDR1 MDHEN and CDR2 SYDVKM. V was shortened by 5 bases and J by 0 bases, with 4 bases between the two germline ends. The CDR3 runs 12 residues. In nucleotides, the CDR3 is TGTGCCAGCAGTCTCATGAACACTGAAGCTTTCTTT. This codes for CASSLMNTEAFF. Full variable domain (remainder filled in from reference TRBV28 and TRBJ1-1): DVKVTQSSRYLVKRTGEKVFLECVQDMDHENMFWYRQDPGLGLRLIYFSYDVKMKEKGDIPEGYSVSREKKERFSLILESASTNQTSMYLCASSLMNTEAFFGQGTRLTVV.

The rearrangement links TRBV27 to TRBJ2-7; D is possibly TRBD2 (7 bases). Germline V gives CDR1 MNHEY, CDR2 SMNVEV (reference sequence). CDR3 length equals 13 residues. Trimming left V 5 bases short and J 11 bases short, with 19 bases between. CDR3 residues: CASSHRRGGGEYF. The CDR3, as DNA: TGTGCCAGCAGTCATCGTAGGGGGGGAGGAGAGTACTTC.

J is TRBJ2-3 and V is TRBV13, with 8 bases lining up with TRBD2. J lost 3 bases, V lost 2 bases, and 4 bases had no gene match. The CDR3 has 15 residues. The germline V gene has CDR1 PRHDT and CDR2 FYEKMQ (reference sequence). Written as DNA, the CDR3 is TGTGCCAGCAGCTTAAGGAGCGGGAGTACAGATACGCAGTATTTT. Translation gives CASSLRSGSTDTQYF.

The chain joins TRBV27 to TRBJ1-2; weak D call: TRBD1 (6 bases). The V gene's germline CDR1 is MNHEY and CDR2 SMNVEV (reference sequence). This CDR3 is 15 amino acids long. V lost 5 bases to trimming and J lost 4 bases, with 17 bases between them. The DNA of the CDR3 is TGTGCCAGCAGTGGGGGGGCGGAAGGGGGCTATGGCTACACCTTC. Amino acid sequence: CASSGGAEGGYGYTF.

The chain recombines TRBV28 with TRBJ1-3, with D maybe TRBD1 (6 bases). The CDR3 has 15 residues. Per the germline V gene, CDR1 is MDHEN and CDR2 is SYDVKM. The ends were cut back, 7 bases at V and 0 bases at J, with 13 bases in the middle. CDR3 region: CASTPSDSSGNTIYF. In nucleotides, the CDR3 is TGTGCCAGCACCCCATCGGACAGCTCTGGAAACACCATATATTTT.

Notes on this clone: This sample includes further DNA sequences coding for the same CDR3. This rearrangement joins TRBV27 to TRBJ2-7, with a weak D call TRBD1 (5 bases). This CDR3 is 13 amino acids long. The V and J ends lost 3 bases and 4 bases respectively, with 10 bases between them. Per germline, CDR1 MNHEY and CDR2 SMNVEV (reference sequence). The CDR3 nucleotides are TGTGCCAGCAGTTTGGGGCAGACGTACGAGCAGTACTTC. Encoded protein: CASSLGQTYEQYF.

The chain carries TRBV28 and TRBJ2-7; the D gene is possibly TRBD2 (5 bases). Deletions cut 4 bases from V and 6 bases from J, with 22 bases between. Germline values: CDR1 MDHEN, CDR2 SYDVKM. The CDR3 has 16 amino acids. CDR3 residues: CASSWERAPMRVEQYF. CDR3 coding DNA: TGTGCCAGCAGTTGGGAAAGGGCTCCAATGAGGGTCGAGCAGTACTTC.

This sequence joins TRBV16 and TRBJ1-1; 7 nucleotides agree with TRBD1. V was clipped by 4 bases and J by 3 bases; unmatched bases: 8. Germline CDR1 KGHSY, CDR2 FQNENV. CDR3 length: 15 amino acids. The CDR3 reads CASSPPTGDDTEAFF. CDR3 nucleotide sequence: TGTGCCAGCAGCCCCCCCACAGGGGATGACACTGAAGCTTTCTTT.

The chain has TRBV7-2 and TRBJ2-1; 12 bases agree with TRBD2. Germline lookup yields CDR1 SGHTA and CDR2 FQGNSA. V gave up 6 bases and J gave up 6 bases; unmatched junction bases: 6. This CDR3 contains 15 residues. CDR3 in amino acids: CASSPLAGGTNEQFF. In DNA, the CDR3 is TGTGCCAGCAGTCCCCTAGCGGGAGGGACCAATGAGCAGTTCTTC.

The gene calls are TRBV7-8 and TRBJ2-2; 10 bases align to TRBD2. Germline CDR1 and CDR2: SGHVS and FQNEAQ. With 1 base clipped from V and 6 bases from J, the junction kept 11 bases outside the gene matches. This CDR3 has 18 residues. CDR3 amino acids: CASSLGSASGRHPGELFF. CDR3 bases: TGTGCCAGCAGCTTAGGGTCGGCTAGCGGGAGACATCCCGGGGAGCTGTTTTTT.

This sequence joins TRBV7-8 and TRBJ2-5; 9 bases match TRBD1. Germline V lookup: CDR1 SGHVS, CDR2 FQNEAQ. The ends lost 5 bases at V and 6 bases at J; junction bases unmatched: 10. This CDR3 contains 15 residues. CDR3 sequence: CASSQIGGQGKTQYF. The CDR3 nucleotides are TGTGCCAGCAGCCAGATAGGAGGACAGGGGAAGACCCAGTACTTC.

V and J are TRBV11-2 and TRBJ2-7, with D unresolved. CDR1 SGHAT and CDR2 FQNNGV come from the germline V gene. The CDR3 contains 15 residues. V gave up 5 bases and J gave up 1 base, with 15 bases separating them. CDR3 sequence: CASSPTMVRSYEQYF. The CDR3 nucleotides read TGTGCCAGCAGCCCCACAATGGTCCGATCCTACGAGCAGTACTTC.

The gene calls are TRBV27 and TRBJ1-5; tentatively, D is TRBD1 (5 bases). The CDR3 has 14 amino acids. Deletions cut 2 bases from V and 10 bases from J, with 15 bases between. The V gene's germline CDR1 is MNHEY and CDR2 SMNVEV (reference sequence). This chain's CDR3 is CASSLVGGGVPQHF. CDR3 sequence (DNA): TGTGCCAGCAGTTTAGTCGGGGGTGGGGTTCCCCAGCATTTT.

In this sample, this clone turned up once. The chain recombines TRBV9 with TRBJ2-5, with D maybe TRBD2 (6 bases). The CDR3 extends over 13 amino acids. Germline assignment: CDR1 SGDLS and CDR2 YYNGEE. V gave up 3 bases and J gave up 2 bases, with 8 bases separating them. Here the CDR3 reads CASSGGEQETQYF. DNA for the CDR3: TGTGCCAGCAGCGGGGGGGAGCAAGAGACCCAGTACTTC.

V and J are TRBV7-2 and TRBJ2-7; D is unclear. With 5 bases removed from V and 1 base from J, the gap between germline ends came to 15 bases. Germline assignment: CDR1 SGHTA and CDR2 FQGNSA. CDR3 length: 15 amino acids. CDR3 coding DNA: TGTGCCAGCAGCCAACACCGGACCGAGTCCTACGAGCAGTACTTC. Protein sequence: CASSQHRTESYEQYF.

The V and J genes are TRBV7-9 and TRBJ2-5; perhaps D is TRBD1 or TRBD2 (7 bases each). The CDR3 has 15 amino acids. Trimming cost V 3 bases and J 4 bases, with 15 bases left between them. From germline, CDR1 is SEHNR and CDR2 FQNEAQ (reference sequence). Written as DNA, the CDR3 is TGTGCCAGCAGCTTCGGCCCCAGGGGGGGAGAGACCCAGTACTTC. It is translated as CASSFGPRGGETQYF.

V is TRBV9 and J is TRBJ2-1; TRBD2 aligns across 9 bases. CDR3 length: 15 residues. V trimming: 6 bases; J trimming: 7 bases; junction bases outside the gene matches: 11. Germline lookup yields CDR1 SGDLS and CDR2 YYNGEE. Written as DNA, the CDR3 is TGTGCCAGCACCCAGGGCGGGAGGGGCGGGAATGAGCAGTTCTTC. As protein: CASTQGGRGGNEQFF.

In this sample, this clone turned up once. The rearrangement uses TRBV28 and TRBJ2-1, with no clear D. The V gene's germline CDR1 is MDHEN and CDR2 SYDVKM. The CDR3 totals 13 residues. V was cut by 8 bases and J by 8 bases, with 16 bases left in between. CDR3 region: CASSSHKIHEQFF. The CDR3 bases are TGTGCCAGCTCTTCCCACAAGATCCATGAGCAGTTCTTC.